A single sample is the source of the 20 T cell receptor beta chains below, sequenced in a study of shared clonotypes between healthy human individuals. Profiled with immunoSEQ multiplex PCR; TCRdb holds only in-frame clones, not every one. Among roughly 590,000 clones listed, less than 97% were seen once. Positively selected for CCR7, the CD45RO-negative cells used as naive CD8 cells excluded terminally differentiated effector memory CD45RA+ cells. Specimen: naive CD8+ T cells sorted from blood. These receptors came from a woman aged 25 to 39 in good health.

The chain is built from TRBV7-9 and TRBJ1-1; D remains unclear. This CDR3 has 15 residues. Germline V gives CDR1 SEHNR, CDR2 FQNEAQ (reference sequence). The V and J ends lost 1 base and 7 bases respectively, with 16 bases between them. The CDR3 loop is CASSLGGLGIFEAFF. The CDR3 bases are TGTGCCAGCAGCTTAGGAGGGTTGGGGATTTTTGAAGCTTTCTTT.

The DNA of the CDR3 is TGTGCCAGCAGTTTATCTCGACAGCAAAACACTGAAGCTTTCTTT. It encodes CASSLSRQQNTEAFF. V is TRBV27 and J is TRBJ1-1; D is possibly TRBD1 (5 bases). Germline CDR1 reads MNHEY; CDR2 reads SMNVEV (reference sequence). The CDR3 is 15 amino acids. V lost 0 bases, J lost 2 bases, and 10 bases lay in between.

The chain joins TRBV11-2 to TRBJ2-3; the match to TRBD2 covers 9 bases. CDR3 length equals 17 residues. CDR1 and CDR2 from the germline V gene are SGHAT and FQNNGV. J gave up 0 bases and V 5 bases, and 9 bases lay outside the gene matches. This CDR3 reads CASSPWVTSGSTDTQYF. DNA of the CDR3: TGTGCCAGCAGCCCCTGGGTAACTAGCGGGAGCACAGATACGCAGTATTTT. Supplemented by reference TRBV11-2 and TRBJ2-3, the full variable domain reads EAGVAQSPRYKIIEKRQSVAFWCNPISGHATLYWYQQILGQGPKLLIQFQNNGVVDDSQLPKDRFSAERLKGVDSTLKIQPAKLEDSAVYLCASSPWVTSGSTDTQYFGPGTRLTVL.

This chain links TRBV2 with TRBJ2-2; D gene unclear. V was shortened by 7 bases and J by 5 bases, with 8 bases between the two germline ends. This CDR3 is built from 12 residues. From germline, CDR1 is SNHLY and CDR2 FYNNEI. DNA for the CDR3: TGTGCCAGCAACCGATGGACCGGGGAGCTGTTTTTT. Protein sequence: CASNRWTGELFF.

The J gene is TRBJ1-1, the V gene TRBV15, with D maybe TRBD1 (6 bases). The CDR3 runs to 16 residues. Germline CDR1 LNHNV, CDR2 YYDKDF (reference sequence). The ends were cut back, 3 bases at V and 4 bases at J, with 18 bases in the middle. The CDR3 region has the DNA TGTGCCACCAGCAGTGTCCGTACAGGGTGGTCCACTGAAGCTTTCTTT. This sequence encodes CATSSVRTGWSTEAFF.

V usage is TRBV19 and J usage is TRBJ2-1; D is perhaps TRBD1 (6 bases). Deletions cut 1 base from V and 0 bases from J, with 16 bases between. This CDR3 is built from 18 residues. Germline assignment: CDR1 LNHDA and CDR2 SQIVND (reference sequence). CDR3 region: CASSIGGHPTSSYNEQFF. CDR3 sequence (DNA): TGTGCCAGTAGTATAGGGGGACACCCGACGAGCTCCTACAATGAGCAGTTCTTC.

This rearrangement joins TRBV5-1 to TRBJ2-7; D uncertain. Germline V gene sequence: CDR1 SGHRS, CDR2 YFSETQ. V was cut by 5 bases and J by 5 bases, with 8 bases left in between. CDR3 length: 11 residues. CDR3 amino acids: CASRRGDEQYF. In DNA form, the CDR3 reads TGCGCCAGCAGGCGAGGCGACGAGCAGTACTTC.

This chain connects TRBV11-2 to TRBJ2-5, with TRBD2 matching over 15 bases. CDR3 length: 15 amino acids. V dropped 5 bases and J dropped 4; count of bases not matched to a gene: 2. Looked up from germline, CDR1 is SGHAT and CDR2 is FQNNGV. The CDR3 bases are TGTGCCAGCAGCACGGGACTAGCGGGAGGAGAGACCCAGTACTTC. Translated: CASSTGLAGGETQYF.

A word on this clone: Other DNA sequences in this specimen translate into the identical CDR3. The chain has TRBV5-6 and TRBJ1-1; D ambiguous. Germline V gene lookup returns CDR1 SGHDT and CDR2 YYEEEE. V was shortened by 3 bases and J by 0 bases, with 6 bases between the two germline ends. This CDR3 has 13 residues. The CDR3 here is CASSSTLNTEAFF. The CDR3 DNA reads TGTGCCAGCAGCTCGACACTGAACACTGAAGCTTTCTTT.

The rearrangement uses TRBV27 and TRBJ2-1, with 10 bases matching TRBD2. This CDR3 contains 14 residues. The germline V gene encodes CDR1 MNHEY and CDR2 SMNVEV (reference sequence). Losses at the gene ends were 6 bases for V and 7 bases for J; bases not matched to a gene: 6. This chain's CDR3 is CASSFSGGKNEQFF. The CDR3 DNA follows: TGTGCCAGCAGCTTTAGCGGGGGGAAGAATGAGCAGTTCTTC.

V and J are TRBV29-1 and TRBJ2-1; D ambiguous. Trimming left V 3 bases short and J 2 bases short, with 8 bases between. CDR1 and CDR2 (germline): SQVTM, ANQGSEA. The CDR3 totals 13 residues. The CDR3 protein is CSVEGIPYNEQFF. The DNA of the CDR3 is TGCAGCGTTGAGGGGATTCCCTACAATGAGCAGTTCTTC.

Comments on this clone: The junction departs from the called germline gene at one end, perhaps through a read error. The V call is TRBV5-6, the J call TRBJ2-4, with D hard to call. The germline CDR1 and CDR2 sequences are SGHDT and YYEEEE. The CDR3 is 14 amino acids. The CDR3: CASSLGHSKNIQYF. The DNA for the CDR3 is TGTGCCAGCAGTTTGGGCCACTCGAAAAACATTCAGTACTTC. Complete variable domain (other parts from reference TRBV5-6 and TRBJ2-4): DAGVTQSPTHLIKTRGQQVTLRCSPKSGHDTVSWYQQALGQGPQFIFQYYEEEERQRGNFPDRFSGHQFPNYSSELNVNALLLGDSALYLCASSLGHSKNIQYFGAGTRLSVL.

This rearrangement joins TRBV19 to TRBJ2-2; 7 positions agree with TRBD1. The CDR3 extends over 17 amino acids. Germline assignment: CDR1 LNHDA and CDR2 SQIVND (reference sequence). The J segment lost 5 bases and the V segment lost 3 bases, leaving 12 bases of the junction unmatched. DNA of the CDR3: TGTGCCAGTAGTATCGAAGGGGGCGCGAGCGTGACCGGGGAGCTGTTTTTT. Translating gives CASSIEGGASVTGELFF.

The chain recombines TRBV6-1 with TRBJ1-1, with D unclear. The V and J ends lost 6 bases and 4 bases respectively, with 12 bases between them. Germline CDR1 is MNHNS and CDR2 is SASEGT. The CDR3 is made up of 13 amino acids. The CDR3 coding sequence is TGTGCCAGCAGAGCGGGATCGAGCACTGAAGCTTTCTTT. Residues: CASRAGSSTEAFF.

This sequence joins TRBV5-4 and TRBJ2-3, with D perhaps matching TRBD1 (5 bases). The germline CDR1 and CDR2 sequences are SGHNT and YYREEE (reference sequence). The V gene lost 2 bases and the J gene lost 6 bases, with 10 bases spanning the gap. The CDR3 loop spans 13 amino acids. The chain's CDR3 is CASSFRGADTQYF. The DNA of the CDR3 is TGTGCCAGCAGCTTTAGGGGTGCGGATACGCAGTATTTT.

CDR3 in amino acids: CASSHGTASYEQYF. The CDR3 coding sequence is TGTGCCAGTAGTCACGGGACAGCCTCCTACGAGCAGTACTTC. The chain recombines TRBV19 with TRBJ2-7; 7 bases align to TRBD1. Losses at the gene ends were 5 bases for V and 0 bases for J; bases not matched to a gene: 4. The CDR3 is 14 residues long. Germline CDR1 reads LNHDA; CDR2 reads SQIVND (reference sequence).

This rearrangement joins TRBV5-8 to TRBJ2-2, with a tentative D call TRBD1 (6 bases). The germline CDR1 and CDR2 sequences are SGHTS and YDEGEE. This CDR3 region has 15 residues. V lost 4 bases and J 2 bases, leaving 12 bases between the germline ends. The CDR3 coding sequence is TGTGCCAGCAGCCCGAGACAGGAAAACACCGGGGAGCTGTTTTTT. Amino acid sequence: CASSPRQENTGELFF.

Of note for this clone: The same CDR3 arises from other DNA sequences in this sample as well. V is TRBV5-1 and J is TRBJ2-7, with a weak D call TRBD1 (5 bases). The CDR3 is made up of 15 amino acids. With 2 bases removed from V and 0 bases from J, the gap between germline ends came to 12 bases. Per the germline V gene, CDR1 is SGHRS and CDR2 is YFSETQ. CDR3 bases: TGCGCCAGCAGCTTAAGGGGTTTCAGCTCCTACGAGCAGTACTTC. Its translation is CASSLRGFSSYEQYF.

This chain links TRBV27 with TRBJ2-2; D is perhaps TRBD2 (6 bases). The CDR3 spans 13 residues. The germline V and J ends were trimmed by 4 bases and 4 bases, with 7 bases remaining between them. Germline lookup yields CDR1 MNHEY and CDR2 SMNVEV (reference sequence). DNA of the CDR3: TGTGCCAGCAGTTATAGCGGCACCGGGGAGCTGTTTTTT. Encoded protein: CASSYSGTGELFF.

The CDR3 spells CASSALGGTEAFF. CDR3 bases: TGTGCCAGCAGTGCCCTCGGGGGCACTGAAGCTTTCTTT. The J gene is TRBJ1-1, the V gene TRBV6-5, with D perhaps TRBD1 (5 bases). The CDR3 consists of 13 residues. Trimming pared 5 bases from V and 4 bases from J, leaving 11 bases between. The germline V gene has CDR1 MNHEY and CDR2 SVGAGI.